This is a list of T cell receptor beta chains from one sample in a study of shared clonotypes between healthy human individuals. Here immunoSEQ multiplex PCR was the method, and the copy in TCRdb shows in-frame clones only, minus some. The repertoire has 2 million to 2.5 million clones, approximately 96% of them found once; the top ten carry 0.13%. Source material: naive CD4+ T cells sorted from blood. Receptor source: a man between 18 and 29 years old in good health. The CDR3 runs from the conserved cysteine through the conserved F or W. A D gene is named only where the DNA matches it firmly. Only part of the rows carry a size: once, few, many, or a class if the clone is expanded.

DNA	CDR3	size	V	D	J
TGCGCCAGCAGCCTGGGGGGACAGGGCCCCTCTAACTATGGCTACACCTTC	CASSLGGQGPSNYGYTF	NA	TRBV5-1	TRBD1	TRBJ1-2
TGTGCCAGCATACAGGCCTACGAGCAGTACTTC	CASIQAYEQYF	NA	TRBV2	NA	TRBJ2-7
TGTGCCAGCAGATGGGACAGGGAATACGAGCAGTACTTC	CASRWDREYEQYF	NA	TRBV6-6	TRBD1	TRBJ2-7
TGTGCCAGCAGCCCCTGGACTAGTGGCTACACCTTC	CASSPWTSGYTF	NA	TRBV6-1	NA	TRBJ1-2
TGTGCCATCAGTGACGGAGGTAGTAGGGAGACCCAGTACTTC	CAISDGGSRETQYF	NA	TRBV10-3	NA	TRBJ2-5
TGTGCCAGCAGTTTACCCGGAGAGGGACGGGACACTGAAGCTTTCTTT	CASSLPGEGRDTEAFF	once	TRBV28	NA	TRBJ1-1
TGTGCCAGCAGTGATAGCCCCCTGGCGCCCCTCCACTTT	CASSDSPLAPLHF	NA	TRBV6-1	NA	TRBJ1-6
TGTGCCAGCAGTGAAGGAGGGACCGAGACGGATACGCAGTATTTT	CASSEGGTETDTQYF	NA	TRBV6-1	NA	TRBJ2-3
TGTGCCAGCTCACCAGGACCTAATCAGCCCCAGCATTTT	CASSPGPNQPQHF	NA	TRBV18	NA	TRBJ1-5
TGCAGTGGTACTCGGCAAGAGACCCAGTACTTC	CSGTRQETQYF	NA	TRBV20-1	NA	TRBJ2-5